The rows below give T cell receptor beta chains drawn from one sample of a study of blood T cell repertoires in COVID-19. The protocol was immunoSEQ multiplex PCR, while the TCRdb copy is restricted to in-frame clones and leaves out a portion. Here the sample spans about 200,000 clones, around 81% being singletons. Sequenced sample: peripheral blood. The receptors originated from a man in his 60s with COVID-19, enrolled during active disease. Each CDR3 is given without its conserved first and last residue. Some rows mark clone size as missing; the rest say once, few, many or name a class of expanded clone.

abundance: -
v_gene: TRBV7-9
CDR3aa: ASSFGQDYGYT

abundance: -
v_gene: TRBV29-1
CDR3aa: SEDRVPGNTIY

abundance: -
v_gene: TRBV5-6
CDR3aa: ASSSRGKRWTIYNEQF

abundance: -
v_gene: TRBV18
CDR3aa: ASSPTGPVTGNTIY

abundance: -
v_gene: TRBV6-6
CDR3aa: ASSYSDRINYGYT

abundance: -
v_gene: TRBV12-3/TRBV12-4
CDR3aa: ASDPGGNTEQF

abundance: -
v_gene: TRBV5-1
CDR3aa: ASSWGDSGRSRQETQY

abundance: -
v_gene: TRBV5-6
CDR3aa: ASSLGAGQSRGYGYT

abundance: -
v_gene: TRBV9
CDR3aa: ASSVELRVSGNTIY

abundance: few
v_gene: TRBV7-2
CDR3aa: ASSLGPWLGGVDQPQH

abundance: -
v_gene: TRBV2
CDR3aa: ASSLEYSRQPQH

abundance: few
v_gene: TRBV28
CDR3aa: ASSASGRAPETQY

abundance: -
v_gene: TRBV28
CDR3aa: ASSHGDRGAHEKLF

abundance: -
v_gene: TRBV12-3/TRBV12-4
CDR3aa: ASSFTSYTEAF

abundance: -
v_gene: TRBV5-4
CDR3aa: ASSGGREVYEQY

abundance: -
v_gene: TRBV19
CDR3aa: ASSIGQVNTGELF

abundance: -
v_gene: TRBV19
CDR3aa: ASSQKGGQPQH

abundance: -
v_gene: TRBV30
CDR3aa: AWQGTSVYNEQF

abundance: -
v_gene: TRBV30
CDR3aa: AWGRQGAIPYNSPLH

abundance: -
v_gene: TRBV5-1
CDR3aa: ASSLEGRVSYGYT

abundance: few
v_gene: TRBV7-9
CDR3aa: ASSLGGGSYEQY

abundance: -
v_gene: TRBV5-4
CDR3aa: ASSLVGSTDTQY

abundance: -
v_gene: TRBV30
CDR3aa: AWSLGGGSGNTIY

abundance: once
v_gene: TRBV19
CDR3aa: ASSPRRGETSGSSYEQY

abundance: -
v_gene: TRBV9
CDR3aa: ASSVAEAAVQGNGYT

abundance: -
v_gene: TRBV5-6
CDR3aa: ASSILQREVGNEQF

abundance: -
v_gene: TRBV7-2
CDR3aa: ASSLRLGDRDNEKLF

abundance: -
v_gene: TRBV3-1/TRBV3-2
CDR3aa: ASSRDSGSKGEQY

abundance: few
v_gene: TRBV30
CDR3aa: ATIRGTLNEAF

abundance: -
v_gene: TRBV24-1
CDR3aa: ATSDSQLNIYEQY

abundance: -
v_gene: TRBV4-2
CDR3aa: ASSQGKLRGQGYEKLF

abundance: -
v_gene: TRBV4-1
CDR3aa: ASSPLLAGLSSGELF

abundance: -
v_gene: TRBV2
CDR3aa: ASRDRGNQPQH

abundance: few
v_gene: TRBV19
CDR3aa: ASTKTGGSTEAF

abundance: once
v_gene: TRBV5-1
CDR3aa: ASQTGTVTTSGNTIY

abundance: -
v_gene: TRBV3-1/TRBV3-2
CDR3aa: ASRQTGGNYGYT

abundance: -
v_gene: TRBV2
CDR3aa: ASSGGQSYEQY

abundance: -
v_gene: TRBV27
CDR3aa: ASSPTSGLTYEQY

abundance: -
v_gene: TRBV6-5
CDR3aa: ASSSEPSYEQY

abundance: -
v_gene: TRBV5-1
CDR3aa: ASRPTTNYGYT

abundance: -
v_gene: TRBV24-1
CDR3aa: ATSDMAGWDNEQF

abundance: once
v_gene: TRBV5-6
CDR3aa: ASSQGQGWYEQY

abundance: few
v_gene: TRBV5-6
CDR3aa: ASSLWGRGPNTEAF

abundance: -
v_gene: TRBV24-1
CDR3aa: ATSRGWGYGYT